A single TCR beta chain is shown here with its context. Data came from immunoSEQ multiplex PCR; TCRdb stores just in-frame clones and leaves some out. The table lists approximately 84,000 clones, 82% of them singletons. This sample was taken from a study of control samples from healthy donors and cancer patients. The CDR3 length is 16 residues. Germline V CDR1 and CDR2: SGHRS, YFSETQ. After removal of 3 bases from V and 4 bases from J, the junction contained 7 bases not matched to a gene. V and J are TRBV5-1 and TRBJ2-5; 12 bases are a match to TRBD2. The TCR comes from a woman in her sixties in good health. Sequencing was carried out using blood. The CDR3, as DNA: TGCGCCAGCAGCTCAGGACTAGCGGGATCAGGAGAGACCCAGTACTTC. Protein: CASSSGLAGSGETQYF.